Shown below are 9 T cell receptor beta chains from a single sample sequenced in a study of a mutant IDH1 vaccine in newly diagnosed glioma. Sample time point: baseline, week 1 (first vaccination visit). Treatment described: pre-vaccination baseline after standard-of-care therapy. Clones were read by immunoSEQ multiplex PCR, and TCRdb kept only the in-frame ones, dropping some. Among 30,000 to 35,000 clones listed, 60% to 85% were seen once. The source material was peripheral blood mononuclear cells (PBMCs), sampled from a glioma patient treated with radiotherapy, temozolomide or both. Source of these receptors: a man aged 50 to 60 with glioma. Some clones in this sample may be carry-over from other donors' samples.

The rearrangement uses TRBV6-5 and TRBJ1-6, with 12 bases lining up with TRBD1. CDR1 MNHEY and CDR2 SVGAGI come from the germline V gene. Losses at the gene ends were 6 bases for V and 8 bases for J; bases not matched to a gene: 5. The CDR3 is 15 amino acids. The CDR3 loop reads CASSRGTGGDSPLHF. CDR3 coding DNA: TGTGCCAGCAGCCGCGGGACAGGGGGCGATTCACCCCTCCACTTT.

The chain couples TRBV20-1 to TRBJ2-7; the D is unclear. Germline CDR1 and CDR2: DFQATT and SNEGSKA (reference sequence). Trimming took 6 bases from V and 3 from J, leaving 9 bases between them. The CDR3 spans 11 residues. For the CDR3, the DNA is TGCAGTGCGGTAACTGGCTACGAGCAGTACTTC. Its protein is CSAVTGYEQYF.

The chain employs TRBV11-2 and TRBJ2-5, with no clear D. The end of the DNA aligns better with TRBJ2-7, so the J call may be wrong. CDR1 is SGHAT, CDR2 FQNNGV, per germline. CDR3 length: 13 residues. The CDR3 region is CASSRGPRGEQYF. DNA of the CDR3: TGTGCCAGCAGCCGCGGACCCCGAGGCGAGCAGTACTTC.

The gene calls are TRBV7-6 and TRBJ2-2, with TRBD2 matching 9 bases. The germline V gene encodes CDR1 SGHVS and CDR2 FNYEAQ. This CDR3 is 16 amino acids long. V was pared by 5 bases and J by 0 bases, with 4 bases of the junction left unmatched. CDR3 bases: TGTGCCAGCAGCCTCGGACTAGCGTCGAACACCGGGGAGCTGTTTTTT. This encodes CASSLGLASNTGELFF. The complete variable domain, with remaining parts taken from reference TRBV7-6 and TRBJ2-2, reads GAGVSQSPRYKVTKRGQDVALRCDPISGHVSLYWYRQALGQGPEFLTYFNYEAQQDKSGLPNDRFSAERPEGSISTLTIQRTEQRDSAMYRCASSLGLASNTGELFFGEGSRLTVL.

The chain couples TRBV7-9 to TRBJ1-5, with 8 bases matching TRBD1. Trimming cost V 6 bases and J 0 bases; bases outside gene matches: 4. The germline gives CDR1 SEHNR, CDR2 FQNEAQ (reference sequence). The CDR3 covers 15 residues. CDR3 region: CASRLTGGSNQPQHF. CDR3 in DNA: TGTGCCAGCAGATTAACAGGGGGTAGCAATCAGCCCCAGCATTTT. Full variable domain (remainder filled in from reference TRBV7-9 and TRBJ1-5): DTGVSQNPRHKITKRGQNVTFRCDPISEHNRLYWYRQTLGQGPEFLTYFQNEAQLEKSRLLSDRFSAERPKGSFSTLEIQRTEQGDSAMYLCASRLTGGSNQPQHFGDGTRLSIL.

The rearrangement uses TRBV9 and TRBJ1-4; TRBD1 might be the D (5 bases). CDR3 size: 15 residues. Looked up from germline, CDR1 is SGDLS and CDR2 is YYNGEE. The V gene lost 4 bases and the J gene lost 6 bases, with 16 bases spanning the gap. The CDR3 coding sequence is TGTGCCAGCAGCAGGGGACCGCTAAAGGATGAAAAACTGTTTTTT. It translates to CASSRGPLKDEKLFF.

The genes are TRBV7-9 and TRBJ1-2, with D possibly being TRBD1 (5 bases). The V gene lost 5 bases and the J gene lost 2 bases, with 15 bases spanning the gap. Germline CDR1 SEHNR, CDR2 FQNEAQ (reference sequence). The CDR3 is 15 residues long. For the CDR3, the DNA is TGTGCCAGCAGCGATCCCGGGACGCCGAACTATGGCTACACCTTC. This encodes CASSDPGTPNYGYTF.

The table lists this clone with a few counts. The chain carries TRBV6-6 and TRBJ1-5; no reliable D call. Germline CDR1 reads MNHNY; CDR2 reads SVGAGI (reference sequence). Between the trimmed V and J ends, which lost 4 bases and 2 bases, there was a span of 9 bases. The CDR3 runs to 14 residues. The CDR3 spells CASSSLAGNQPQHF. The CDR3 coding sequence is TGTGCCAGCAGTTCCTTGGCAGGCAATCAGCCCCAGCATTTT.

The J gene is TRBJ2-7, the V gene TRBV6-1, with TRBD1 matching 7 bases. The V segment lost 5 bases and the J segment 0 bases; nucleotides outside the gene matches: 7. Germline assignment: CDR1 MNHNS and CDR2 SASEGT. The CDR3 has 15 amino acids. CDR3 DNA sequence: TGTGCCAGCAGTCAGGGACAGCCAAGCTCCTACGAGCAGTACTTC. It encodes CASSQGQPSSYEQYF.